The 4 T cell receptor beta chains reported below all come from one sample, sequenced in a study of blood T cell repertoires in COVID-19. The repertoire was sequenced with immunoSEQ multiplex PCR; TCRdb's copy has only in-frame clones and lacks some. This sample has roughly 110,000 clones, with 80% to 95% found just once. The sequenced sample consisted of peripheral blood. The receptors derive from a woman in her 30s with acute or convalescent COVID-19.

This sequence joins TRBV10-3 and TRBJ2-1, with TRBD1 matching 7 bases. The ends lost 2 bases at V and 5 bases at J; junction bases unmatched: 9. CDR1 and CDR2 from the germline V gene are ENHRY and SYGVKD. There are 16 residues in the CDR3. The CDR3 here is CAISEGEGADDNEQFF. The DNA for the CDR3 is TGTGCCATCAGTGAGGGAGAGGGGGCGGATGACAATGAGCAGTTCTTC.

Note on this clone: In the same sample, other DNA sequences code for this CDR3. The gene calls are TRBV7-2 and TRBJ1-5; perhaps TRBD1 as D (6 bases). The germline V and J ends were trimmed by 1 base and 1 base, with 8 bases remaining between them. This CDR3 contains 15 residues. Germline V lookup: CDR1 SGHTA, CDR2 FQGNSA. CDR3 in DNA: TGTGCCAGCAGCTTAGGTCAGGGGAGCAATCAGCCCCAGCATTTT. This encodes CASSLGQGSNQPQHF.

J is TRBJ2-5 and V is TRBV6-2 or TRBV6-3; weak D call: TRBD2 (6 bases). V lost 5 bases and J 0 bases, leaving 7 bases between the germline ends. Per the germline V gene, CDR1 is MNHEY and CDR2 is SVGEGT. The CDR3 is made up of 13 amino acids. The CDR3 nucleotides are TGTGCCAGCAGTATAGCGGACCAAGAGACCCAGTACTTC. It yields the protein CASSIADQETQYF.

V and J are TRBV19 and TRBJ1-5; 11 bases map to TRBD1. Unmatched junction bases numbered 4, after V lost 6 bases and J lost 3 bases. The CDR3 has 15 residues. Germline V gene sequence: CDR1 LNHDA, CDR2 SQIVND (reference sequence). The chain's CDR3 is CASSGTGGLNQPQHF. CDR3 DNA sequence: TGTGCCAGTAGCGGGACAGGGGGACTCAATCAGCCCCAGCATTTT.